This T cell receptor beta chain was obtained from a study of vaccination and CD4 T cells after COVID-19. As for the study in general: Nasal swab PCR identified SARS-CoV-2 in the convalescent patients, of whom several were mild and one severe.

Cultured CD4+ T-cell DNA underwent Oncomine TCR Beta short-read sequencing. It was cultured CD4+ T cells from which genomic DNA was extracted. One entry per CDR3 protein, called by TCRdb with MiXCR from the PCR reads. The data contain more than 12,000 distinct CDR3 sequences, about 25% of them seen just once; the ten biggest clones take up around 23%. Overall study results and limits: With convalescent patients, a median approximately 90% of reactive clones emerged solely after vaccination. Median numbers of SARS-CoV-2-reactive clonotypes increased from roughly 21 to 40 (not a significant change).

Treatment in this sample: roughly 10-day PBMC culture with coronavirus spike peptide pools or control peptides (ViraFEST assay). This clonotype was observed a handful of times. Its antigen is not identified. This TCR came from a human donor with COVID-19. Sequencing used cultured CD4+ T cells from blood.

In DNA form, the CDR3 reads TGTGCCAGCTTCTCCTTCGGGGGCCACTATGGCTACACCTTC. This gives the protein CASFSFGGHYGYTF. V gene TRBV11-2 combines with J gene TRBJ1-2; weak D call: TRBD1 (6 bases). V lost 8 bases and J 3 bases, leaving 16 bases between the germline ends. The germline V gene has CDR1 SGHAT and CDR2 FQNNGV. The CDR3 consists of 14 residues.